One and the same sample provided the 15 T cell receptor beta chains below, sequenced in a study of blood T cell repertoires in COVID-19. Some clones are missing from TCRdb's copy, which holds only in-frame ones; the method was immunoSEQ multiplex PCR. The sample holds about 290,000 clones; 85% are singletons and the top ten take less than 4.5%. The sequencing input was peripheral blood. The receptors here all came from a woman aged 45 to 65 with active or convalescent COVID-19.

The chain employs TRBV7-9 and TRBJ1-2, with TRBD1 as a possible D gene (5 bases). The CDR3 runs 15 residues. CDR1 is SEHNR, CDR2 FQNEAQ, per germline (reference sequence). V lost 1 base to trimming and J lost 6 bases, with 15 bases between them. The CDR3 loop is CASSLVDRVTNGYTF. CDR3 coding DNA: TGTGCCAGCAGCTTAGTAGACAGAGTTACGAATGGCTACACCTTC.

The CDR3 reads CASRGTVNSYEQYF. The CDR3 coding sequence is TGTGCCAGCAGGGGGACAGTTAACTCCTACGAGCAGTACTTC. The rearrangement joins TRBV6-5 to TRBJ2-7, with TRBD1 identical over 7 bases. CDR3 length: 14 amino acids. CDR1 MNHEY and CDR2 SVGAGI come from the germline V gene. J was trimmed by 0 bases and V by 6 bases; bases with no gene match: 5.

The genes are TRBV11-2 and TRBJ2-3; 7 nucleotides match TRBD2. Trimming took 4 bases from V and 6 from J; bases not matched to a gene: 7. The CDR3 has 14 residues. Germline CDR1 is SGHAT and CDR2 is FQNNGV. The CDR3 here is CASSSIREADTQYF. Written as DNA, the CDR3 is TGTGCCAGCAGCTCGATCCGGGAGGCGGATACGCAGTATTTT. The full variable domain, its missing parts supplied by reference TRBV11-2 and TRBJ2-3, is EAGVAQSPRYKIIEKRQSVAFWCNPISGHATLYWYQQILGQGPKLLIQFQNNGVVDDSQLPKDRFSAERLKGVDSTLKIQPAKLEDSAVYLCASSSIREADTQYFGPGTRLTVL.

The chain has TRBV27 and TRBJ1-1; the D gene is possibly TRBD1 (6 bases). This CDR3 region has 16 residues. V was cut by 1 base and J by 8 bases, with 20 bases left in between. Germline CDR1 and CDR2: MNHEY and SMNVEV (reference sequence). CDR3 bases: TGTGCCAGCAGTTTATTATATAATTGGGGGGGCCGGGAAGCTTTCTTT. Encoded protein: CASSLLYNWGGREAFF.

The V call is TRBV7-2, the J call TRBJ2-1, with D perhaps matching TRBD1 (5 bases). The CDR3 loop spans 15 amino acids. CDR1 SGHTA and CDR2 FQGNSA come from the germline V gene. Trimming removed 1 base from V and 3 bases from J, with 10 bases in between. CDR3 in amino acids: CASSLDWGSYNEQFF. CDR3 bases: TGTGCCAGCAGCTTAGATTGGGGCAGCTACAATGAGCAGTTCTTC.

V gene TRBV27 combines with J gene TRBJ1-1; possible D gene TRBD1, 6 bases. The CDR3 is made up of 13 amino acids. Germline lookup yields CDR1 MNHEY and CDR2 SMNVEV (reference sequence). V was trimmed by 8 bases and J by 1 base, leaving 11 bases between them. The CDR3 region is CASWVQGNTEAFF. In DNA, the CDR3 is TGTGCCAGCTGGGTACAGGGGAACACTGAAGCTTTCTTT.

This sequence joins TRBV10-3 and TRBJ1-4; D is unclear. Germline lookup yields CDR1 ENHRY and CDR2 SYGVKD. The CDR3 length is 16 residues. Trimming stripped 3 bases from V and 0 bases from J, with 11 bases between. The CDR3 sequence is CAISDSNTPTNEKLFF. Here the CDR3 DNA reads TGTGCCATCAGTGATTCAAATACACCAACTAATGAAAAACTGTTTTTT.

V and J are TRBV3-1 (or the pseudogene TRBV3-2) and TRBJ1-5; D gene uncertain. This CDR3 contains 14 residues. Germline V gene sequence: CDR1 LGHDT, CDR2 YNNKEL (reference sequence). V was clipped by 1 base and J by 4 bases, with 8 bases between them. In DNA, the CDR3 is TGTGCCAGCAGCCAAGGCTGGCAAAATCAGCCCCAGCATTTT. This encodes CASSQGWQNQPQHF.

The rearrangement joins TRBV5-5 to TRBJ2-5; D not resolved. This CDR3 contains 13 residues. Trimming removed 1 base from V and 1 base from J, with 5 bases in between. Germline CDR1 and CDR2: SGHKS and YYEKEE (reference sequence). The CDR3: CASSLSVQETQYF. As DNA, the CDR3 is TGTGCCAGCAGCTTGTCAGTCCAAGAGACCCAGTACTTC.

This clone has a single count. This chain joins TRBV5-1 and TRBJ2-7; D may be TRBD1 (6 bases). V lost 1 base and J lost 2, with 10 bases in between. This CDR3 contains 14 residues. Germline V lookup: CDR1 SGHRS, CDR2 YFSETQ. The CDR3 DNA reads as TGCGCCAGCAGCTTGACAGAGGGGGCCTACGAGCAGTACTTC. It translates to CASSLTEGAYEQYF. Drawing the rest from reference TRBV5-1 and TRBJ2-7, the complete variable domain is KAGVTQTPRYLIKTRGQQVTLSCSPISGHRSVSWYQQTPGQGLQFLFEYFSETQRNKGNFPGRFSGRQFSNSRSEMNVSTLELGDSALYLCASSLTEGAYEQYFGPGTRLTVT.

This chain uses TRBV19 with TRBJ2-7, with TRBD1 identical over 10 bases. The CDR3 totals 15 residues. The germline gives CDR1 LNHDA, CDR2 SQIVND (reference sequence). Unmatched junction bases numbered 12, after V lost 5 bases and J lost 8 bases. The CDR3 reads CASSESRDRGLQQYF. The DNA of the CDR3 is TGTGCCAGTAGTGAGTCCCGGGACAGGGGTCTTCAGCAGTACTTC.

The V gene is TRBV2, the J gene TRBJ1-3, with D perhaps matching TRBD1 (5 bases). Trimming took 11 bases from V and 0 from J, leaving 14 bases between them. The CDR3 totals 14 residues. Germline-derived CDR1 and CDR2 are SNHLY and FYNNEI. Here the CDR3 reads CAVYGGISGNTIYF. For the CDR3, the DNA is TGTGCCGTCTACGGGGGGATCTCTGGAAACACCATATATTTT.

The gene calls are TRBV5-1 and TRBJ2-7; weak D call: TRBD1 (7 bases). Germline values: CDR1 SGHRS, CDR2 YFSETQ. The CDR3 runs to 15 residues. Trimming removed 0 bases from V and 7 bases from J, with 17 bases in between. CDR3 sequence: CASSLGTGRGKEQYF. The CDR3 nucleotides are TGCGCCAGCAGCTTGGGGACAGGCCGGGGGAAGGAGCAGTACTTC.

The V and J genes are TRBV7-8 and TRBJ1-5; D gene unclear. In germline, CDR1 is SGHVS, CDR2 FQNEAQ. The CDR3 length is 15 residues. Trimming shortened V by 1 base and J by 2 bases, and 9 bases separated the two germline ends. The CDR3 sequence is CASSLDGEGNQPQHF. For the CDR3, the DNA is TGTGCCAGCAGCTTAGACGGGGAGGGCAATCAGCCCCAGCATTTT.

The V and J genes are TRBV7-2 and TRBJ2-3; a possible D gene is TRBD1 (6 bases). The germline CDR1 and CDR2 sequences are SGHTA and FQGNSA. This CDR3 region has 15 residues. V was shortened by 1 base and J by 6 bases, with 14 bases between the two germline ends. CDR3 in amino acids: CASSLVGGAGDTQYF. The CDR3 region has the DNA TGTGCCAGCAGCTTAGTTGGGGGCGCCGGGGATACGCAGTATTTT. The full variable domain, completed using reference TRBV7-2 and TRBJ2-3, is GAGVSQSPSNKVTEKGKDVELRCDPISGHTALYWYRQSLGQGLEFLIYFQGNSAPDKSGLPSDRFSAERTGGSVSTLTIQRTQQEDSAVYLCASSLVGGAGDTQYFGPGTRLTVL.